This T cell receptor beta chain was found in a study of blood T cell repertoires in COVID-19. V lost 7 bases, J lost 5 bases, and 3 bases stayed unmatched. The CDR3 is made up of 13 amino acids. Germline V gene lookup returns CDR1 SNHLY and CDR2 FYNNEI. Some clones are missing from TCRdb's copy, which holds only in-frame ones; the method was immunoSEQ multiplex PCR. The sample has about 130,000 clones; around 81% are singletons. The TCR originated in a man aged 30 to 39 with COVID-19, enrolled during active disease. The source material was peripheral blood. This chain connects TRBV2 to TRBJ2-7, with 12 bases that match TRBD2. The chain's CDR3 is CASTLAGGHEQYF. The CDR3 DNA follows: TGTGCCAGCACACTAGCGGGAGGACACGAGCAGTACTTC.